This T cell receptor beta chain was sequenced for a study of post-analysis software for immune sequencing data. The study, taken as a whole, reports: Patients showed TRBV5-6, TRBV5-1 and TRBV20-1 among four to six TRBV segments more frequent than in controls.

Incorporated into the TCR beta cDNA libraries were unique molecular identifiers, which served to reduce PCR and sequencing biases. TCRdb redid the calling of the PCR reads with MiXCR, one entry per CDR3 protein. This table has more than 450,000 distinct CDR3 sequences, roughly two fifths appearing once. CDR1 and CDR2 (germline): SQVTM, ANQGSEA. The CDR3 loop spans 13 amino acids. The V and J ends lost 4 bases and 1 base respectively, with 10 bases between them. A remark on this clonotype: The antigen remains unidentified.

The J gene is TRBJ1-2, the V gene TRBV29-1; D gene ambiguous. This TCR came from a girl between 5 and 17 years old with multiple sclerosis. The material sequenced was blood. The CDR3 sequence is CSVAPTVNYGYTF. Written as DNA, the CDR3 is TGCAGCGTTGCCCCGACTGTTAACTATGGCTACACCTTC.